This TCR beta chain was obtained from a study of blood T cell repertoires in COVID-19. This clone came up a few times. The CDR3 loop spans 15 amino acids. CDR1 is SGHRS, CDR2 YFSETQ, per germline. The V and J ends lost 4 bases and 0 bases respectively, with 12 bases between them. Only in-frame clones appear in the TCRdb table, and some are missing; sequencing was by immunoSEQ multiplex PCR. In the table there are about 210,000 clones, 86% of which are singletons. The material sequenced was PBMCs or T cells enriched from blood (not recorded which). This chain joins TRBV5-1 and TRBJ2-3, with D possibly matching TRBD1 (5 bases). This clonotype was obtained from a woman under 40 who had been exposed to COVID-19. CDR3 in amino acids: CASSQKDTSTDTQYF. As DNA, the CDR3 is TGCGCCAGCAGCCAGAAGGACACGAGCACAGATACGCAGTATTTT.